This T cell receptor beta chain was obtained from a study of blood T cell repertoires in COVID-19. Overall study: Acute and convalescent COVID-19 samples came from the United States, Italy and Spain. T cells, B-cell-depleted T cells, or PBMCs provided the cDNA or gDNA that served as material.

This CDR3 region has 17 residues. The germline gives CDR1 MNHEY, CDR2 SVGEGT. V was clipped by 0 bases and J by 4 bases, with 16 bases between them. The method was immunoSEQ multiplex PCR; TCRdb's version includes in-frame clones alone and lacks a portion of them. The repertoire has roughly 200,000 clones, more than 70% of them found once; the top ten carry 4.5% to 7%. This receptor was identified in a man aged 40-55 years with acute COVID-19. Sequencing was done on a sample of PBMCs or T cells enriched from blood (not recorded which). V usage is TRBV6-2 or TRBV6-3 and J usage is TRBJ1-5; D is unresolved. The CDR3 coding sequence is TGTGCCAGCAGTTACTCGCCCGACACCGGATTAAATCAGCCCCAGCATTTT. Translated: CASSYSPDTGLNQPQHF.